This TCR beta chain derives from a study of T cells in Graves' hyperthyroidism and ophthalmopathy. From RNA transcripts, TCR beta CDR3 regions were amplified. Initially, a first-round RT-PCR of the TCR CDR3 employed the HTBI primer set. TCRdb independently ran MiXCR on the multiplex PCR reads; one entry per CDR3 protein. The profile shows 550,000 to 800,000 distinct CDR3 sequences, approximately 16% of them singletons. There are a few counts of this clonotype. CDR3 length: 14 amino acids. Trimming at V came to 6 bases and at J to 5 bases, leaving 8 bases not matched to a gene. Germline-derived CDR1 and CDR2 are DFQATT and SNEGSKA (reference sequence).

The origin of this receptor is a man in his late teens or twenties with Graves' hyperthyroidism. This rearrangement joins TRBV20-1 to TRBJ2-7, with 12 positions matching TRBD2. Sequencing input: blood. CDR3 loop: CSAVLAGGGDEQYF. In DNA form, the CDR3 reads TGCAGTGCAGTACTAGCGGGAGGCGGCGACGAGCAGTACTTC.